This T cell receptor (beta chain) was recovered during a study of control samples from healthy donors and cancer patients. Only in-frame clones appear in the TCRdb table, and some are missing; sequencing was by immunoSEQ multiplex PCR. The data contain approximately 100,000 clones, roughly 92% of them singletons. This TCR derives from a human donor in good health. The donor label of this sample is uncertain. Sequenced input: blood.

The DNA of the CDR3 is TGCGCCAGCAGCCAAGGGCAAGTGGGTACCTACGAGCAGTACTTC. It yields the protein CASSQGQVGTYEQYF. This chain joins TRBV4-1 and TRBJ2-7, with unresolved D. V lost 1 base to trimming and J lost 2 bases, with 12 bases between them. The CDR3 sequence is 15 residues long. Looked up from germline, CDR1 is MGHRA and CDR2 is YSYEKL.